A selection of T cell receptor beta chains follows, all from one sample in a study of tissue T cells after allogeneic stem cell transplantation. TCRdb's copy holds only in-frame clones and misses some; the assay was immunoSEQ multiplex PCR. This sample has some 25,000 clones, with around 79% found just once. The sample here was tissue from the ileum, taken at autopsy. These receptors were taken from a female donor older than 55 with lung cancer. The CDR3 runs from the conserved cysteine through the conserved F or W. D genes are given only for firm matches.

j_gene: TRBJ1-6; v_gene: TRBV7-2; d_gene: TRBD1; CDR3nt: TGTGCCAGCAGCTTAACACAGGGGTTCGGGTCACCCCTCCACTTT; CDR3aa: CASSLTQGFGSPLHF
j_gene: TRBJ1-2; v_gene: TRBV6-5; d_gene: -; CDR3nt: TGTGCCAGCAGTTACGGGGGGTATGGCTACACCTTC; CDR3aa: CASSYGGYGYTF
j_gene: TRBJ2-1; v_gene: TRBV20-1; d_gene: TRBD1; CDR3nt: TGCAGTGCTAGTGGCGGTGTGGGACAGGGGTCCTACAATGAGCAGTTCTTC; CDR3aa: CSASGGVGQGSYNEQFF
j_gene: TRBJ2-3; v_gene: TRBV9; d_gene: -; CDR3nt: TGTGCCAGCAGCGTAGACGGGAGTGTAACAGATACGCAGTATTTT; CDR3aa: CASSVDGSVTDTQYF
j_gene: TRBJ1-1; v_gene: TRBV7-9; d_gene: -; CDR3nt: TGTGCCAGCAGCAAATGGGGTGAGAACACTGAAGCTTTCTTT; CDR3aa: CASSKWGENTEAFF
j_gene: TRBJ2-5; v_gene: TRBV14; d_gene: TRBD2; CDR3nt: TGTGCCAGCAGGCCGACTAGCCTTGAGACCCAGTACTTC; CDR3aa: CASRPTSLETQYF
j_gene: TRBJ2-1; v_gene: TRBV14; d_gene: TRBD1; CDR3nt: TGTGCCAGCAGCTCCGGGACAGGGGTTCTTGGGCAGTTCTTC; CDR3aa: CASSSGTGVLGQFF
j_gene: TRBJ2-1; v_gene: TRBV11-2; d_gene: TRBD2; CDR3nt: TGTGCCAGCAGCCGTAGCGGGAGGGGTAATGAGCAGTTCTTC; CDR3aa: CASSRSGRGNEQFF
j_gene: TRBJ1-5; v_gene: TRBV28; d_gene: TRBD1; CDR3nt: TGTGCCAGCAGTTTAGGGGGAGCCGGGACAGGGGGCGGGCAGCCCCAGCATTTT; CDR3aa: CASSLGGAGTGGGQPQHF
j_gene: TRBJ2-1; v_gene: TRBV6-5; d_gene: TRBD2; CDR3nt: TGTGCCAGCAGCCCGACTAGCGGACCCTACAATGAGCAGTTCTTC; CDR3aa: CASSPTSGPYNEQFF
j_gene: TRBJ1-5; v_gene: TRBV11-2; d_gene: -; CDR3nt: TGTGCCAGCAGCTTAGGGTTGTCTCAGCCCCAGCATTTT; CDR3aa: CASSLGLSQPQHF
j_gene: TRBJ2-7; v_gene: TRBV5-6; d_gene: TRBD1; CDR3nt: TGTGCCAGCAGCACTGGGACAGCTTGGCAATACGAGCAGTACTTC; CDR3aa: CASSTGTAWQYEQYF
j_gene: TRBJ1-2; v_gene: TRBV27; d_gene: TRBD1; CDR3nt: TGTGCCAGCGGGGACCCAGGGGGCGTGGGTGGCTACACCTTC; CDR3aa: CASGDPGGVGGYTF
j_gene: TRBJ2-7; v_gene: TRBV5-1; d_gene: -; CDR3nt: TGCGCCAGCAGCTTGCCCGGGAGCTCCTACGAGCAGTACTTC; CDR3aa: CASSLPGSSYEQYF